One sample yielded the 13 T cell receptor beta chains listed below, sequenced in a study of T cell repertoires in cytomegalovirus infection (dated by TCRdb to about 2019). For sequencing, an Illumina HiSeq 1500 was employed. TCRdb reprocessing: public reads trimmed at Q25 with fastp, clones called with MiXCR, in-frame beta chains kept. Identical CDR3 protein sequences are pooled into one entry, listed with their most common genes and DNA. The sample table holds about 460,000 distinct CDR3 sequences, of which 11% were seen once. The ten largest clones take up roughly 10% of the sample. The specimen was PBMCs. The receptors derive from a human donor in good health (CMV status not recorded). Some clones in this sample may be carry-over from other donors' samples.

The V and J genes are TRBV28 and TRBJ1-1; no clear D gene. Germline assignment: CDR1 MDHEN and CDR2 SYDVKM. The CDR3 spans 14 residues. Trimming pared 7 bases from V and 4 bases from J, leaving 16 bases between. This CDR3 reads CASTGGPTPTEAFF. The CDR3 nucleotides read TGTGCCAGCACCGGTGGCCCTACCCCCACTGAAGCTTTCTTT.

There are many counts of this clonotype. This chain connects TRBV4-2 to TRBJ2-7; D is unclear. This CDR3 is built from 13 residues. Between the trimmed V and J ends, which lost 0 bases and 4 bases, there was a span of 7 bases. The germline V gene encodes CDR1 LGHNA and CDR2 YNFKEQ. The CDR3 bases are TGTGCCAGCAGCCAAGAGTCCCCGTACGAGCAGTACTTC. Its translation: CASSQESPYEQYF.

This clonotype has at least ten counts. This sequence joins TRBV28 and TRBJ2-1; TRBD2 aligns across 14 bases. Germline CDR1 MDHEN, CDR2 SYDVKM. The V gene end was trimmed by 2 bases and the J gene end by 10 bases; junction bases not matched to a gene: 10. This CDR3 contains 17 residues. DNA of the CDR3: TGTGCCAGCAGTTTACTCCTCACGGGACTAGCGGGAGTCGAGCAGTTCTTC. Its translation: CASSLLLTGLAGVEQFF.

This clonotype was counted many times. The rearrangement joins TRBV6-1 to TRBJ2-3; D not resolved. Trimming left V 3 bases short and J 6 bases short, with 10 bases between. Germline V lookup: CDR1 MNHNS, CDR2 SASEGT. The CDR3 is 13 amino acids. The CDR3 here is CASSDGPLDTQYF. Written as DNA, the CDR3 is TGTGCCAGCAGTGACGGCCCCCTGGATACGCAGTATTTT.

This clonotype was counted a few times. The V call is TRBV10-3, the J call TRBJ2-7, with 16 bases identical to TRBD2. CDR3 length: 15 residues. Looked up from germline, CDR1 is ENHRY and CDR2 is SYGVKD. Losses at the gene ends were 11 bases for V and 7 bases for J; bases not matched to a gene: 11. The CDR3 DNA is TGTGCCTCTTTCGACTCGGGACTAGCGGGAGGGGAGCAGTACTTC. Its protein product is CASFDSGLAGGEQYF.

This clonotype occurred many times. This rearrangement joins TRBV5-8 to TRBJ1-1, with a weak D call TRBD1 (6 bases). The ends were cut back, 6 bases at V and 1 base at J, with 13 bases in the middle. Germline-derived CDR1 and CDR2 are SGHTS and YDEGEE. The CDR3 runs 14 residues. The CDR3 DNA reads as TGTGCCAGCACCTTACAGGGTGGGAACACTGAAGCTTTCTTT. Translation: CASTLQGGNTEAFF.

This clonotype occurred a few times. The chain has TRBV7-9 and TRBJ2-3; D not resolved. The germline V gene encodes CDR1 SEHNR and CDR2 FQNEAQ (reference sequence). This CDR3 spans 15 amino acids. Trimming cost V 5 bases and J 0 bases, with 12 bases left between them. The CDR3 DNA reads TGTGCCAGCAGCCCTAGAGGATTAAGCACAGATACGCAGTATTTT. Its protein is CASSPRGLSTDTQYF.

In regard to this clonotype: A single base separates this from a much larger clone, so it may be a read error. The chain couples TRBV28 to TRBJ2-7, with D perhaps being TRBD1 or TRBD2 (5 bases each). V lost 5 bases and J lost 2, with 16 bases in between. CDR1 and CDR2 (germline): MDHEN, SYDVKM. The length of the CDR3 is 15 residues. Written as DNA, the CDR3 is TGTGCCAGCAGTACCCGAGGGGTGGGACCCTACGAGCAGTACTTC. This sequence encodes CASSTRGVGPYEQYF.

In this sample, this clonotype turned up many times. The chain couples TRBV28 to TRBJ2-5; D is undetermined. The V end lost 6 bases, the J end lost 2 bases, and 4 bases lay between the germline ends. CDR3 length: 11 residues. Germline lookup yields CDR1 MDHEN and CDR2 SYDVKM. This chain's CDR3 is CASRKQETQYF. The CDR3 nucleotides read TGTGCCAGCAGAAAACAAGAGACCCAGTACTTC. Complete variable domain (other parts from reference TRBV28 and TRBJ2-5): DVKVTQSSRYLVKRTGEKVFLECVQDMDHENMFWYRQDPGLGLRLIYFSYDVKMKEKGDIPEGYSVSREKKERFSLILESASTNQTSMYLCASRKQETQYFGPGTRLLVL.

Many counts were recorded for this clonotype. V usage is TRBV5-6 and J usage is TRBJ2-7; 7 positions agree with TRBD2. V lost 0 bases to trimming and J lost 0 bases; unmatched junction nucleotides: 6. CDR3 size: 16 residues. Germline CDR1 and CDR2: SGHDT and YYEEEE. CDR3 sequence (DNA): TGTGCCAGCAGCTTGGCCAAGCGGGGTAGCTCCTACGAGCAGTACTTC. It translates to CASSLAKRGSSYEQYF. Using reference TRBV5-6 and TRBJ2-7 for the parts outside the CDR3, the full variable domain is DAGVTQSPTHLIKTRGQQVTLRCSPKSGHDTVSWYQQALGQGPQFIFQYYEEEERQRGNFPDRFSGHQFPNYSSELNVNALLLGDSALYLCASSLAKRGSSYEQYFGPGTRLTVT.

This clonotype was recorded at least ten times. This chain connects TRBV25-1 to TRBJ2-1; TRBD2 matches 13 bases. There are 16 residues in the CDR3. The V gene end was trimmed by 4 bases and the J gene end by 4 bases; junction bases not matched to a gene: 4. CDR1 is MGHDK, CDR2 SYGVNS, per germline. CDR3 loop: CASSATSGGAYNEQFF. CDR3 bases: TGTGCCAGCAGTGCCACTAGCGGGGGGGCTTACAATGAGCAGTTCTTC. The variable domain in full, with the rest retrieved from reference TRBV25-1 and TRBJ2-1, is EADIYQTPRYLVIGTGKKITLECSQTMGHDKMYWYQQDPGMELHLIHYSYGVNSTEKGDLSSESTVSRIRTEHFPLTLESARPSHTSQYLCASSATSGGAYNEQFFGPGTRLTVL.

The table lists this clonotype with a few counts. This sequence joins TRBV29-1 and TRBJ1-2; D gene uncertain. V lost 4 bases and J 5 bases, leaving 8 bases between the germline ends. Germline CDR1 reads SQVTM; CDR2 reads ANQGSEA. This CDR3 has 11 amino acids. CDR3 sequence reads: CSVGTRYGYTF. The CDR3 bases are TGCAGCGTTGGGACGCGTTATGGCTACACCTTC.

This clonotype occurred many times. The chain carries TRBV5-1 and TRBJ1-1; 8 nucleotides agree with TRBD1. The trim removed 4 bases at V and 6 bases at J, leaving 5 bases unmatched. Germline V gives CDR1 SGHRS, CDR2 YFSETQ. This CDR3 is 13 amino acids long. The CDR3 region is CASSRDRGSEAFF. The CDR3 region has the DNA TGCGCCAGCAGCCGTGACAGGGGTTCTGAAGCTTTCTTT. Full variable domain (rest looked up from reference TRBV5-1 and TRBJ1-1): KAGVTQTPRYLIKTRGQQVTLSCSPISGHRSVSWYQQTPGQGLQFLFEYFSETQRNKGNFPGRFSGRQFSNSRSEMNVSTLELGDSALYLCASSRDRGSEAFFGQGTRLTVV.